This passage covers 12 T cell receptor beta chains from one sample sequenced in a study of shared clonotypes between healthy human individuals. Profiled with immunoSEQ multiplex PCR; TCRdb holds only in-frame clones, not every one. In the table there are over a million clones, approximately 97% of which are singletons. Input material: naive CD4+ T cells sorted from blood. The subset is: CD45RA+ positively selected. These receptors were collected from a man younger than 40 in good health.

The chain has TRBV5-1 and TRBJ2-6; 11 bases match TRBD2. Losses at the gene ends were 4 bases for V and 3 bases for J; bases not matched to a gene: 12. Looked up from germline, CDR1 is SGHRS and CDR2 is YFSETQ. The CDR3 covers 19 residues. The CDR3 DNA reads TGCGCCAGCAGCCACGGGACTAGCGGAAACGTACATGGGGCCAACGTCCTGACTTTC. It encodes CASSHGTSGNVHGANVLTF. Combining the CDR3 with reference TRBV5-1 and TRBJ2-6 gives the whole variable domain KAGVTQTPRYLIKTRGQQVTLSCSPISGHRSVSWYQQTPGQGLQFLFEYFSETQRNKGNFPGRFSGRQFSNSRSEMNVSTLELGDSALYLCASSHGTSGNVHGANVLTFGAGSRLTVL.

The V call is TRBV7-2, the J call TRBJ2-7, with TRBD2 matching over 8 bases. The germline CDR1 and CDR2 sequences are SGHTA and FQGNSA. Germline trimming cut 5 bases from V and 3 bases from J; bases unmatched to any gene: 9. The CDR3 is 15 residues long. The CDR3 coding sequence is TGTGCCAGCAGCCCCCATCCGGGACTAGTCTACGAGCAGTACTTC. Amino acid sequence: CASSPHPGLVYEQYF.

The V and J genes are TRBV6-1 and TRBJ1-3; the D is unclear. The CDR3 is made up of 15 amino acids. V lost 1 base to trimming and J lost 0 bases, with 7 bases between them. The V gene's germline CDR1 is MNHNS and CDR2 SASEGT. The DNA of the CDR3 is TGTGCCAGCAGTGAAGGTGGCAGCTCTGGAAACACCATATATTTT. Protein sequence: CASSEGGSSGNTIYF.

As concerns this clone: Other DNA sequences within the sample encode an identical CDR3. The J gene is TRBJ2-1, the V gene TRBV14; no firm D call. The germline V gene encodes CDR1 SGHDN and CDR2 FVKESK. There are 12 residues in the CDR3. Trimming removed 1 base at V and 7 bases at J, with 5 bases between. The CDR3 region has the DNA TGTGCCAGCAGCCAAGTGGGGAATGAGCAGTTCTTC. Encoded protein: CASSQVGNEQFF.

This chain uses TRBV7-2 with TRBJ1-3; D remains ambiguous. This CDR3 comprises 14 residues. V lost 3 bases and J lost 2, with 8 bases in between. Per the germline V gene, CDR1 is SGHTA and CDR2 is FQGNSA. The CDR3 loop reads CASSLATAGNTIYF. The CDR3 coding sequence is TGTGCCAGCAGCTTGGCAACAGCTGGAAACACCATATATTTT.

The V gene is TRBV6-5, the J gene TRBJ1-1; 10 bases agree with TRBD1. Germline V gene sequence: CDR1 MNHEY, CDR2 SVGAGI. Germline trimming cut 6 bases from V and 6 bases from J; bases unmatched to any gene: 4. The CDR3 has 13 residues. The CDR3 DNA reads TGTGCCAGCAGAAGACAGGGGGCGTCTGAAGCTTTCTTT. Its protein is CASRRQGASEAFF.

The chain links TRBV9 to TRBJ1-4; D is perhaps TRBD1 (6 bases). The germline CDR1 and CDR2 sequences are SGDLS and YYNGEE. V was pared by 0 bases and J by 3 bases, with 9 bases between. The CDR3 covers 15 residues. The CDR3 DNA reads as TGTGCCAGCAGCGTAGGTGGGGGGCCTAATGAAAAACTGTTTTTT. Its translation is CASSVGGGPNEKLFF.

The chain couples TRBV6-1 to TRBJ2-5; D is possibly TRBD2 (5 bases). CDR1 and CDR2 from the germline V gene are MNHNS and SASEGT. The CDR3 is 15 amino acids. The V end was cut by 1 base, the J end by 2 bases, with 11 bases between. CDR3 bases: TGTGCCAGCAGTGAAGGGGAGCGCATACAAGAGACCCAGTACTTC. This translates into CASSEGERIQETQYF.

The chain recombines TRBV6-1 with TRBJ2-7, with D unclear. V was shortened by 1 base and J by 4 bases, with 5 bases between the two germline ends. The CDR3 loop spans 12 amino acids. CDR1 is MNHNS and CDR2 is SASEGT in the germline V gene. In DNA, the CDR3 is TGTGCCAGCAGTGAAGAGTGGTACGAGCAGTACTTC. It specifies CASSEEWYEQYF.

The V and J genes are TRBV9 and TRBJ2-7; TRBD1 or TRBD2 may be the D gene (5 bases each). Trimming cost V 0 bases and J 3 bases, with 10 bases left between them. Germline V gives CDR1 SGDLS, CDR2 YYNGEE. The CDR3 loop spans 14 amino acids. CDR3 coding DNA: TGTGCCAGCAGCGTAGGGGGGACGCACTACGAGCAGTACTTC. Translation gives CASSVGGTHYEQYF.

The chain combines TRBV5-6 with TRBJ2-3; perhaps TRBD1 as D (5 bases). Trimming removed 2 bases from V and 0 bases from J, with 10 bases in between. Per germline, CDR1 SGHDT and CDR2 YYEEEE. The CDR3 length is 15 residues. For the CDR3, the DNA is TGTGCCAGCAGCTTCGACAGAACTAGCACAGATACGCAGTATTTT. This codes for CASSFDRTSTDTQYF. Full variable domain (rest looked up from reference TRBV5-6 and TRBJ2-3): DAGVTQSPTHLIKTRGQQVTLRCSPKSGHDTVSWYQQALGQGPQFIFQYYEEEERQRGNFPDRFSGHQFPNYSSELNVNALLLGDSALYLCASSFDRTSTDTQYFGPGTRLTVL.

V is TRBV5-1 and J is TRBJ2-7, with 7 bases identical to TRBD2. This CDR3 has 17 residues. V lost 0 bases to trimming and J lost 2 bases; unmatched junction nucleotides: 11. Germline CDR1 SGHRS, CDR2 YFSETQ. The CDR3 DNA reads TGCGCCAGCAGCTTGGCGGCCAGCGGGGCTTTCACCTACGAGCAGTACTTC. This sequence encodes CASSLAASGAFTYEQYF.